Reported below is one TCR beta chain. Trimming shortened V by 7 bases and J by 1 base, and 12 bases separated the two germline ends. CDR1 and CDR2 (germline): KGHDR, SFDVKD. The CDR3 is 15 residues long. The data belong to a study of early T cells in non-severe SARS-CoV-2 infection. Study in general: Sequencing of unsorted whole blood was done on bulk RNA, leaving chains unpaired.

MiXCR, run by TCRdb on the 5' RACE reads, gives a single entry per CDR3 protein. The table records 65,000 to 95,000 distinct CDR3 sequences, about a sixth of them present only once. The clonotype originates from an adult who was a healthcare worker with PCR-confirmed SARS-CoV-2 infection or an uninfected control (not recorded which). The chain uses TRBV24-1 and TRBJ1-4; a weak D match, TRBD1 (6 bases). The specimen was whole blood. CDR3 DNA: TGTGCCACCAGCGAAGGGGGTAGAACTAATGAAAAACTGTTTTTT. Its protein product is CATSEGGRTNEKLFF.